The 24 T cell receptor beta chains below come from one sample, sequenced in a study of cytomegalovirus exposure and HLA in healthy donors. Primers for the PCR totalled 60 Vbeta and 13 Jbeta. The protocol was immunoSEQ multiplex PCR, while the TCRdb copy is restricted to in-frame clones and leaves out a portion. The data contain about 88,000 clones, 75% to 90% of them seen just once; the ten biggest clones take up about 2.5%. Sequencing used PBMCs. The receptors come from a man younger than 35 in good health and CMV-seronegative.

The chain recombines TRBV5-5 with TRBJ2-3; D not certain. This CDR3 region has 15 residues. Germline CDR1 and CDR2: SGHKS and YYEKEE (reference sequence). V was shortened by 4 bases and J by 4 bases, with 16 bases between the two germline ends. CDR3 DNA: TGTGCCAGCAGCATACCGCTAGAGAAGTCAGATACGCAGTATTTT. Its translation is CASSIPLEKSDTQYF.

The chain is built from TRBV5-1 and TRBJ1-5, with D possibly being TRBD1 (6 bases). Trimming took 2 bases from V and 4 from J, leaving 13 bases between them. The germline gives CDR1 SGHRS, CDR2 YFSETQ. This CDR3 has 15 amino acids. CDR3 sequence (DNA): TGCGCCAGCAGCTTAGAGGGGACACTAAATCAGCCCCAGCATTTT. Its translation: CASSLEGTLNQPQHF.

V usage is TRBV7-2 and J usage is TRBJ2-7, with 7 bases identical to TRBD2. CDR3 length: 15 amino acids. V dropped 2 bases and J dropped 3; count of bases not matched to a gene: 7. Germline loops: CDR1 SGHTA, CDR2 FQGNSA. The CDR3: CASSLTAGTNYEQYF. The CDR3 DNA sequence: TGTGCCAGCAGCTTAACAGCGGGAACGAACTACGAGCAGTACTTC.

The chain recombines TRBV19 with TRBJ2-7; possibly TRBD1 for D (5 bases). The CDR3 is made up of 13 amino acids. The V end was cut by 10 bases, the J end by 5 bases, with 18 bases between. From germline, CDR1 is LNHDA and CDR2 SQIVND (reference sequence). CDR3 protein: CATSRVIDNEQYF. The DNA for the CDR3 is TGTGCCACCTCCAGGGTAATTGATAACGAGCAGTACTTC.

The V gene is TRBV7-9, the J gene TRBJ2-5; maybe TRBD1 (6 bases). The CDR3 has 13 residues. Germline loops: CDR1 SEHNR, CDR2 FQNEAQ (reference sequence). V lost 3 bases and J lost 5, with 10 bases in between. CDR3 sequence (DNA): TGTGCCAGCAGCTTTAGGGGGACCGAGACCCAGTACTTC. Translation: CASSFRGTETQYF. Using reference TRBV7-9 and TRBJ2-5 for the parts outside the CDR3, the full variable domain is DTGVSQNPRHKITKRGQNVTFRCDPISEHNRLYWYRQTLGQGPEFLTYFQNEAQLEKSRLLSDRFSAERPKGSFSTLEIQRTEQGDSAMYLCASSFRGTETQYFGPGTRLLVL.

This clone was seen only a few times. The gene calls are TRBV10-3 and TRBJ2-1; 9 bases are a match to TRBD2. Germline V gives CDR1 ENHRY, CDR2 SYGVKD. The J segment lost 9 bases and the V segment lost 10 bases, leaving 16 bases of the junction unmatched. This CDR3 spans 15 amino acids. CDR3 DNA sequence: TGTGCCACGAGAAGCCCGGGACTAGCTGGTGGTGAGCAGTTCTTC. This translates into CATRSPGLAGGEQFF.

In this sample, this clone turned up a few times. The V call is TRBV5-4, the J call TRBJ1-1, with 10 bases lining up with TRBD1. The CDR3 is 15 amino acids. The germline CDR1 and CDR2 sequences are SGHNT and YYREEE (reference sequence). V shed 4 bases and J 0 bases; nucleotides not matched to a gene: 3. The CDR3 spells CASSLGQGMNTEAFF. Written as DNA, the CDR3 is TGTGCCAGCAGCCTGGGACAGGGGATGAACACTGAAGCTTTCTTT. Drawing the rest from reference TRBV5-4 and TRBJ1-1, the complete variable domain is ETGVTQSPTHLIKTRGQQVTLRCSSQSGHNTVSWYQQALGQGPQFIFQYYREEENGRGNFPPRFSGLQFPNYSSELNVNALELDDSALYLCASSLGQGMNTEAFFGQGTRLTVV.

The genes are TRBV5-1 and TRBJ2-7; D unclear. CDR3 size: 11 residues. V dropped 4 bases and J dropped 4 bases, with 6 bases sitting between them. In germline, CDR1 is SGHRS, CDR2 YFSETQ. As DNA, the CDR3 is TGCGCCAGCAGCACCGGTTACGAGCAGTACTTC. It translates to CASSTGYEQYF. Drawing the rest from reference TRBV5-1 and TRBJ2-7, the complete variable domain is KAGVTQTPRYLIKTRGQQVTLSCSPISGHRSVSWYQQTPGQGLQFLFEYFSETQRNKGNFPGRFSGRQFSNSRSEMNVSTLELGDSALYLCASSTGYEQYFGPGTRLTVT.

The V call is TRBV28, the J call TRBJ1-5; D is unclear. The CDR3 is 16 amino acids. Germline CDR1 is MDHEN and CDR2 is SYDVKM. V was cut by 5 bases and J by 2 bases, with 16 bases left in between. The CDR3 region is CASSPRRGSGNQPQHF. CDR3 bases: TGTGCCAGCAGTCCCCGCCGCGGAAGTGGCAATCAGCCCCAGCATTTT.

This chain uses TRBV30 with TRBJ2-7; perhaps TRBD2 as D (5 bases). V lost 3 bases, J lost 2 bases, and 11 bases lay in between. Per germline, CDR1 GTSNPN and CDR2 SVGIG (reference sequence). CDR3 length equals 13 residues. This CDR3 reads CAWRPSGTYEQYF. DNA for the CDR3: TGTGCCTGGAGGCCGAGCGGAACCTACGAGCAGTACTTC.

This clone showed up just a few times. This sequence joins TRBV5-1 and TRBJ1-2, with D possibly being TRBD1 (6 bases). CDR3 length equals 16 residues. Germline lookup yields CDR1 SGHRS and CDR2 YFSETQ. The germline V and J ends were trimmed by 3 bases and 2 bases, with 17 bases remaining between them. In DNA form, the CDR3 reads TGCGCCAGCAGCTCCGGACAGACTAACGTAAACTATGGCTACACCTTC. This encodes CASSSGQTNVNYGYTF.

This CDR3 is CASSNRGTRTDYNSPLHF. The CDR3 DNA sequence: TGTGCCAGCAGTAATCGGGGGACTAGGACGGATTATAATTCACCCCTCCACTTT. The gene calls are TRBV27 and TRBJ1-6, with D tentatively TRBD1 (5 bases). CDR1 MNHEY and CDR2 SMNVEV come from the germline V gene (reference sequence). With 5 bases removed from V and 4 bases from J, the gap between germline ends came to 21 bases. The CDR3 loop spans 18 amino acids.

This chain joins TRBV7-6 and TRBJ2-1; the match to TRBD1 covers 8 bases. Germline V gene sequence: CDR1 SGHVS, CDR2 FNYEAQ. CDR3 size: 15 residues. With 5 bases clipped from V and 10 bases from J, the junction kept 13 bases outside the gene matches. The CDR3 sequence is CASSLGAGGSHEQFF. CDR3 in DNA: TGTGCCAGCAGCCTCGGGGCAGGGGGCTCTCACGAGCAGTTCTTC.

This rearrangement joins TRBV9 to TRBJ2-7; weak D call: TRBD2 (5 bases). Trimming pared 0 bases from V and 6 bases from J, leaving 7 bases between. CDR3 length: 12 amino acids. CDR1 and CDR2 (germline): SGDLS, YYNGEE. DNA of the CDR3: TGTGCCAGCAGCGTAGATGAGGGCGAGCAGTACTTC. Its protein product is CASSVDEGEQYF.

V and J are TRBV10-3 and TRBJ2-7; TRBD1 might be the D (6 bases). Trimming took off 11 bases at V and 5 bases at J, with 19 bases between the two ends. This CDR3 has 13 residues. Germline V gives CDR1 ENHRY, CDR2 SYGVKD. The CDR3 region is CACGKRTENEQYF. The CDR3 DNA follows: TGTGCCTGCGGAAAGAGGACAGAGAACGAGCAGTACTTC.

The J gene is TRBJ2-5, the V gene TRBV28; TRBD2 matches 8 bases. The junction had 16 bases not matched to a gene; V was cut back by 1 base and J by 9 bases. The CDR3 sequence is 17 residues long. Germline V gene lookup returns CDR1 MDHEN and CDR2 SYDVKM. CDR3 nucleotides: TGTGCCAGCAGTTTATTTGGGGCCGGGAGGGTCACAGGGCCCCAGTACTTC. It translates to CASSLFGAGRVTGPQYF.

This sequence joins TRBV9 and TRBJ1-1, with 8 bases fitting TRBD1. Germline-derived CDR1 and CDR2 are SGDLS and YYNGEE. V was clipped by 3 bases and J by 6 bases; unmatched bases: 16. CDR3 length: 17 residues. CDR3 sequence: CASSETGDRGRWAEAFF. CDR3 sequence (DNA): TGTGCCAGCAGCGAAACCGGTGACAGGGGTCGCTGGGCTGAAGCTTTCTTT.

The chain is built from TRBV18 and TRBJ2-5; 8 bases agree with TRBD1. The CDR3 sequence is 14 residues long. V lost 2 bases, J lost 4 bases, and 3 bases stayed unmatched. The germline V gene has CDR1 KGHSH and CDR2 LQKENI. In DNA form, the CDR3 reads TGTGCCAGCTCACCAATCGACAGGGGAGAGACCCAGTACTTC. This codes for CASSPIDRGETQYF.

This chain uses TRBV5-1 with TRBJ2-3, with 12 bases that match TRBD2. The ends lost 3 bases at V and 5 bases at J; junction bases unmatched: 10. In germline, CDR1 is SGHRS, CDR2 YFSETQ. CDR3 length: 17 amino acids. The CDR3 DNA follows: TGCGCCAGCAGCTCCCGGACTAGCGGGATTGCGATAGATACGCAGTATTTT. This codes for CASSSRTSGIAIDTQYF.

The CDR3 sequence: CASSGRQGEQYF. CDR3 in DNA: TGTGCCAGCAGTGGACGACAGGGCGAGCAGTACTTC. This chain uses TRBV6-5 with TRBJ2-7; 7 nucleotides line up with TRBD1. CDR3 length equals 12 residues. Germline CDR1 and CDR2: MNHEY and SVGAGI. V was clipped by 5 bases and J by 6 bases; unmatched bases: 4.

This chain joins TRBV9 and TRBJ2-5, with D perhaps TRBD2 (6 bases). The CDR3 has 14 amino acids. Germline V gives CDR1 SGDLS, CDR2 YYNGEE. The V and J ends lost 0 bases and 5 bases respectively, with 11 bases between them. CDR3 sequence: CASSVGLVGETQYF. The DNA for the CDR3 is TGTGCCAGCAGCGTAGGACTAGTGGGGGAGACCCAGTACTTC.

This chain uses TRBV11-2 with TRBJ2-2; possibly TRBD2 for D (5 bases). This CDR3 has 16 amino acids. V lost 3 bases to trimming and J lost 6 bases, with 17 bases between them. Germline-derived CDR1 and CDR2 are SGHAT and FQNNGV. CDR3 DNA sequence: TGTGCCAGCAGCTTTAACCGGGCTCCGAGGGCCGGGGAGCTGTTTTTT. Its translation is CASSFNRAPRAGELFF.

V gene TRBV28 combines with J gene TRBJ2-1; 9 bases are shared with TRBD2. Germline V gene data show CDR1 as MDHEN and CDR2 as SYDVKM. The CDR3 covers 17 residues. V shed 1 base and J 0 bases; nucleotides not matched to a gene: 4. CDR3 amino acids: CASSLFRGRGSYNEQFF. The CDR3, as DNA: TGTGCCAGCAGTTTATTTCGCGGGAGGGGCTCCTACAATGAGCAGTTCTTC.

The CDR3 DNA reads TGCGCCAGCAGCTCGGGACAGCCGGGAAATCAGCCCCAGCATTTT. It encodes CASSSGQPGNQPQHF. V usage is TRBV5-1 and J usage is TRBJ1-5; TRBD1 aligns across 7 bases. CDR3 length equals 15 residues. V lost 3 bases, J lost 4 bases, and 7 bases stayed unmatched. Looked up from germline, CDR1 is SGHRS and CDR2 is YFSETQ.